This paragraph covers one T cell receptor beta chain sequence. The read stops 3 residues short of the end of the CDR3; the missing end is completed from the germline J gene. Data came from immunoSEQ multiplex PCR; TCRdb stores just in-frame clones and leaves some out. The sample table sets out around 48,000 clones. Unstimulated Tregs (CD4+CD25+CD127-) and CD4+CD25- non-Tregs were sorted from PBMCs. This CDR3 region has 13 residues. J was trimmed by 0 bases and V by 7 bases; bases with no gene match: 5. The germline gives CDR1 DFQATT, CDR2 SNEGSKA (reference sequence). These data are taken from a study of Tregs in tolerant kidney transplant recipients.

The sequence came from a human donor who received a combined kidney and bone marrow transplant. The chain uses TRBV20-1 and TRBJ1-1; 7 bases fit TRBD1. The starting material was CD4+ T cells from blood, obtained before the transplant. The CDR3 sequence: CSVQGQMNTEAFF. The part of the CDR3 DNA that was read is TGCAGTGTTCAGGGACAGATGAACACTGAA.